The rows below give T cell receptor beta chains drawn from one sample of a study of T-cell reconstitution after alpha-beta-depleted transplantation in children. MiXCR, applied by TCRdb to the PCR reads, yields one record per CDR3 protein. The table includes 70,000 to 95,000 distinct CDR3 sequences, about 16% detected once. The specimen was PBMCs, mostly from graft donor cells, collected 180 days after TCRalphabeta/CD19-depleted stem cell transplant. These receptors originate from a male patient aged 2 to 10 who had a stem cell transplant for acute lymphoblastic leukemia, so the T cells may come from the graft donor. CDR3s include the opening cysteine and the closing phenylalanine or tryptophan. Fields, in order: clone size, V gene, J gene, D gene, CDR3 DNA, CDR3 protein. D genes are given only for firm matches. Only some rows state a clone size, as once, few, many or a class for expanded clones.

abundance: NA
v_gene: TRBV6-5
j_gene: TRBJ2-4
d_gene: NA
CDR3nt: TGTGCCAGCACTTTTACCGGGACATACCATTCGTTGGCCAAAAACATTCAGTACTTC
CDR3aa: CASTFTGTYHSLAKNIQYF

abundance: NA
v_gene: TRBV24-1
j_gene: TRBJ2-1
d_gene: TRBD1
CDR3nt: TGTGCCACCAGTGACCGTGACAGGGGGGGGAATGAGCAGTTCTTC
CDR3aa: CATSDRDRGGNEQFF

abundance: NA
v_gene: TRBV11-1
j_gene: TRBJ2-7
d_gene: NA
CDR3nt: TGTGCCAGCAGCCATAGTCTCAGGGCAGTCTACGAGCAGTACTTC
CDR3aa: CASSHSLRAVYEQYF

abundance: NA
v_gene: TRBV27
j_gene: TRBJ2-2
d_gene: TRBD1
CDR3nt: TGTGCCAGCAGCGACAGGGGTTTCGACACCGGGGAGCTGTTTTTT
CDR3aa: CASSDRGFDTGELFF

abundance: few
v_gene: TRBV6-1
j_gene: TRBJ2-7
d_gene: NA
CDR3nt: TGTGCCAGCAGGGGGGGGGCACTCTTCTACGAGCAGTACTTC
CDR3aa: CASRGGALFYEQYF

abundance: many
v_gene: TRBV6-1
j_gene: TRBJ2-3
d_gene: TRBD2
CDR3nt: TGTGCCAGCAGTGCCCTGGGGCTAGCGGGGACAGATACGCAGTATTTT
CDR3aa: CASSALGLAGTDTQYF

abundance: NA
v_gene: TRBV7-2
j_gene: TRBJ2-5
d_gene: TRBD2
CDR3nt: TGTGCCAGCAGCTCCGTAGCGGGGGGACGGGAGACCCAGTACTTC
CDR3aa: CASSSVAGGRETQYF

abundance: many
v_gene: TRBV12-3/TRBV12-4
j_gene: TRBJ1-1
d_gene: NA
CDR3nt: TGTGCCAGCAGCCCCAGCAGGGGAGGCACTGAAGCTTTCTTT
CDR3aa: CASSPSRGGTEAFF

abundance: NA
v_gene: TRBV4-3
j_gene: TRBJ2-5
d_gene: NA
CDR3nt: TGCGCCAGCAGCCAAGGGGGCTGGCAAGAGACCCAGTACTTC
CDR3aa: CASSQGGWQETQYF

abundance: few
v_gene: TRBV20-1
j_gene: TRBJ1-1
d_gene: NA
CDR3nt: TGCAGTGCAGGGATGGACGAAGCTTTCTTT
CDR3aa: CSAGMDEAFF

abundance: few
v_gene: TRBV4-1
j_gene: TRBJ1-4
d_gene: NA
CDR3nt: TGCGCCAGCAGCCAAGGAGTAGAGACAAACGGGGATGAAAAACTGTTTTTT
CDR3aa: CASSQGVETNGDEKLFF

abundance: few
v_gene: TRBV7-2
j_gene: TRBJ2-4
d_gene: NA
CDR3nt: TGTGCCAGCAGCCGGGCGGGCCCCCTAGCCAAAAACATTCAGTACTTC
CDR3aa: CASSRAGPLAKNIQYF

abundance: NA
v_gene: TRBV20-1
j_gene: TRBJ2-2
d_gene: TRBD1
CDR3nt: TGCAGTGCGGGAGGACAGGGCTTACCTAACACCGGGGAGCTGTTTTTT
CDR3aa: CSAGGQGLPNTGELFF

abundance: NA
v_gene: TRBV28
j_gene: TRBJ1-5
d_gene: NA
CDR3nt: TGTGCCAGCAGTCCCATCGCTTCTGTAGGCAATCAGCCCCAGCATTTT
CDR3aa: CASSPIASVGNQPQHF

abundance: few
v_gene: TRBV10-3
j_gene: TRBJ1-1
d_gene: NA
CDR3nt: TGTGCCACCCGGTTGGATCCGGGGGAGGGGGAAGCTTTCTTT
CDR3aa: CATRLDPGEGEAFF

abundance: NA
v_gene: TRBV6-1
j_gene: TRBJ2-3
d_gene: NA
CDR3nt: TGTGCCAGCAATCCTACCGTGCCCTTAGATACGCAGTATTTT
CDR3aa: CASNPTVPLDTQYF

abundance: many
v_gene: TRBV12-3/TRBV12-4
j_gene: TRBJ1-2
d_gene: NA
CDR3nt: TGTGCCAGCCTACAATGGAACCATGGCTACACCTTC
CDR3aa: CASLQWNHGYTF

abundance: NA
v_gene: TRBV6-2/TRBV6-3
j_gene: TRBJ2-7
d_gene: NA
CDR3nt: TGTGCCAGCAGTTACGATGAAAGCGGGTTGGCTTTGAGCTCCTACGAGCAGTACTTC
CDR3aa: CASSYDESGLALSSYEQYF

abundance: NA
v_gene: TRBV11-2
j_gene: TRBJ2-6
d_gene: NA
CDR3nt: TGTGCCAGCAGCCTGGGCCTCTCTGGGGCCAACGTCCTGCCTTTC
CDR3aa: CASSLGLSGANVLPF

abundance: NA
v_gene: TRBV18
j_gene: TRBJ1-5
d_gene: NA
CDR3nt: TGTGCCAGCTCACCGTGGCAGAGGGCGGTGGATCAGCCCCAGCATTTT
CDR3aa: CASSPWQRAVDQPQHF

abundance: few
v_gene: TRBV5-1
j_gene: TRBJ2-5
d_gene: NA
CDR3nt: TGCGCCAGCAGCCCATCACCCCAAGAGACCCAGTACTTC
CDR3aa: CASSPSPQETQYF

abundance: NA
v_gene: TRBV20-1
j_gene: TRBJ2-6
d_gene: TRBD2
CDR3nt: TGCAGTGCGGGAGGGTCTGGGGCCAACGTCCTGACTTTC
CDR3aa: CSAGGSGANVLTF

abundance: NA
v_gene: TRBV29-1
j_gene: TRBJ2-3
d_gene: NA
CDR3nt: TGCAGCGTTGATCCTCCAGGACAGCCTAGCACAGTTACGCAGTATTTT
CDR3aa: CSVDPPGQPSTVTQYF

abundance: few
v_gene: TRBV7-2
j_gene: TRBJ2-3
d_gene: NA
CDR3nt: TGTGCCAGCAGCTTAGAATCGTCGGATACGCAGTATTTT
CDR3aa: CASSLESSDTQYF

abundance: many
v_gene: TRBV10-3
j_gene: TRBJ2-7
d_gene: TRBD1
CDR3nt: TGTGCCATCAGGATAAAGACAGGGAACGAGCAGTACTTC
CDR3aa: CAIRIKTGNEQYF

abundance: NA
v_gene: TRBV27
j_gene: TRBJ1-2
d_gene: NA
CDR3nt: TGTGCCAGCTCCCCAATCAGGGGAAGCTATGGCTACACCTTC
CDR3aa: CASSPIRGSYGYTF

abundance: few
v_gene: TRBV6-5
j_gene: TRBJ1-6
d_gene: TRBD1
CDR3nt: TGTGCCAGCAGTTACTCGACAGGGATCCCCCTATCACCCCTCCACTTT
CDR3aa: CASSYSTGIPLSPLHF

abundance: NA
v_gene: TRBV5-1
j_gene: TRBJ1-1
d_gene: NA
CDR3nt: TGCGCCAGCAGCCTGACGGGGGGGGCTGAAGCTTTCTTT
CDR3aa: CASSLTGGAEAFF

abundance: NA
v_gene: TRBV7-9
j_gene: TRBJ1-2
d_gene: NA
CDR3nt: TGTGCCAGCAGCTTAGCGCACGGCAGGGGAAACTATGGCTACACCTTC
CDR3aa: CASSLAHGRGNYGYTF

abundance: few
v_gene: TRBV7-9
j_gene: TRBJ2-1
d_gene: NA
CDR3nt: TGTGCCAGCAGCTTAGCGCCTCACCGAACCTACAATGAGCAGTTCTTC
CDR3aa: CASSLAPHRTYNEQFF

abundance: few
v_gene: TRBV5-1
j_gene: TRBJ1-6
d_gene: TRBD1
CDR3nt: TGCGCCAGCAGCTTGTGGGACAGGGGGCCATCATCACCCCTCCACTTT
CDR3aa: CASSLWDRGPSSPLHF

abundance: many
v_gene: TRBV6-1
j_gene: TRBJ2-1
d_gene: NA
CDR3nt: TGTGCCAGCAGTGAATGGAGGGGCGCCGCCTACAATGAGCAGTTCTTC
CDR3aa: CASSEWRGAAYNEQFF

abundance: many
v_gene: TRBV30
j_gene: TRBJ2-7
d_gene: NA
CDR3nt: TGTGCCTGCCATGGGCAGAATCCCTACGAGCAGTACTTC
CDR3aa: CACHGQNPYEQYF

abundance: NA
v_gene: TRBV5-1
j_gene: TRBJ2-2
d_gene: NA
CDR3nt: TGCGCCAGCAGTCTGACCCACGGACGTGGTTACACCGGGGAGCTGTTTTTT
CDR3aa: CASSLTHGRGYTGELFF

abundance: many
v_gene: TRBV9
j_gene: TRBJ2-2
d_gene: NA
CDR3nt: TGTGCCAGCAGCGAACTAGGCGGGGAGCTGTTTTTT
CDR3aa: CASSELGGELFF